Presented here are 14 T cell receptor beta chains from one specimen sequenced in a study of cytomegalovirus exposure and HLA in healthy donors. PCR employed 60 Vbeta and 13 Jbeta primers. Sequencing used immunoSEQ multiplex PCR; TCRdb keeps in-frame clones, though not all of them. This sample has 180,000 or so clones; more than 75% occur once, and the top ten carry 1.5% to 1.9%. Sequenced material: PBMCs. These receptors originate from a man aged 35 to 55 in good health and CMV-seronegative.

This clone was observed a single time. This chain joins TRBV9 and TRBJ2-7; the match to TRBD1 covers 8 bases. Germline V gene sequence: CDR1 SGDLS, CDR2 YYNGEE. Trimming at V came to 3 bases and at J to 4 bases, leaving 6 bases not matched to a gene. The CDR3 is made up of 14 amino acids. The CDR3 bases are TGTGCCAGCAGCGCAGGGACAGGACATTACGAGCAGTACTTC. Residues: CASSAGTGHYEQYF.

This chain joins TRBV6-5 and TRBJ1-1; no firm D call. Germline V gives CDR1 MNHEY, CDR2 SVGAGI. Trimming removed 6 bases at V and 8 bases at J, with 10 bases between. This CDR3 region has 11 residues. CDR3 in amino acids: CASRRRQEAFF. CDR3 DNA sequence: TGTGCCAGCAGGAGAAGACAAGAAGCTTTCTTT.

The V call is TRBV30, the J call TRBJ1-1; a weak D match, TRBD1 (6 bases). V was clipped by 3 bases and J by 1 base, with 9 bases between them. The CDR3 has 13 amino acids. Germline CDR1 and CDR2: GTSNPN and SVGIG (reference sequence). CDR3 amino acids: CAWREQGNTEAFF. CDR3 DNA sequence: TGTGCCTGGAGGGAACAGGGGAACACTGAAGCTTTCTTT.

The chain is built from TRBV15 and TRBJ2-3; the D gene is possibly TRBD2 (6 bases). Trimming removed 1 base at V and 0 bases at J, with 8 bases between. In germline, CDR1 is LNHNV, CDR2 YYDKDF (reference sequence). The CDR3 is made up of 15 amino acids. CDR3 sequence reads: CATSRVGGSTDTQYF. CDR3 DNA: TGTGCCACCAGCAGAGTGGGGGGAAGCACAGATACGCAGTATTTT.

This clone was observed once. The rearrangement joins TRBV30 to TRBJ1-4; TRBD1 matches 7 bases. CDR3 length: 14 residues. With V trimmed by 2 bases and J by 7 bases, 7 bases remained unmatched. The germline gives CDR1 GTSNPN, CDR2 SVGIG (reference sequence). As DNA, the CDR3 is TGTGCCTGGAGTCCGACAGGGTGGGGTGAAAAACTGTTTTTT. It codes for CAWSPTGWGEKLFF.

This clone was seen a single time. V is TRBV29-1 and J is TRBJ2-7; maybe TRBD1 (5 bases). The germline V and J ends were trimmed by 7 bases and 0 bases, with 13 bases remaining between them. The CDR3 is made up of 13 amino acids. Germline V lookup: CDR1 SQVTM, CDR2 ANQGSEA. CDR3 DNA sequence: TGCAGCGGAGCAGACAGTCCCTCCTACGAGCAGTACTTC. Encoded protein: CSGADSPSYEQYF.

CDR3 DNA sequence: TGTGCCAGCAGCCCAAGCCCCCCGCCAGGGGCTAATGAAAAACTGTTTTTT. Its protein is CASSPSPPPGANEKLFF. This chain uses TRBV9 with TRBJ1-4, with a weak D call TRBD1 (6 bases). The V gene's germline CDR1 is SGDLS and CDR2 YYNGEE. Trimming took 4 bases from V and 3 from J, leaving 19 bases between them. The CDR3 is 17 amino acids.

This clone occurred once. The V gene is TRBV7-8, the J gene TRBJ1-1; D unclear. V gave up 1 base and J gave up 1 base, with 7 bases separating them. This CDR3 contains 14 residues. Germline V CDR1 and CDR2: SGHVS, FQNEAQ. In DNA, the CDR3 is TGTGCCAGCAGCTTAGTTTCAGGGAACACTGAAGCTTTCTTT. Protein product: CASSLVSGNTEAFF.

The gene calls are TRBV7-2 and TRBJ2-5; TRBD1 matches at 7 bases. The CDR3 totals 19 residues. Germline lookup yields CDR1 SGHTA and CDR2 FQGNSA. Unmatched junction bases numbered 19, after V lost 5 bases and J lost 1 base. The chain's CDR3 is CASSPLKQGLGDLQETQYF. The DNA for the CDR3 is TGTGCCAGCAGCCCCTTAAAACAGGGGTTAGGCGATCTCCAAGAGACCCAGTACTTC.

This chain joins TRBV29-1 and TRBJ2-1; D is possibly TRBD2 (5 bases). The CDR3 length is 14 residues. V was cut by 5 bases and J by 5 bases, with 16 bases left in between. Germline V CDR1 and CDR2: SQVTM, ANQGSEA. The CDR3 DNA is TGCAGCGTTAGGCTGCGTAGCGCGGACAATGAGCAGTTCTTC. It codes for CSVRLRSADNEQFF.

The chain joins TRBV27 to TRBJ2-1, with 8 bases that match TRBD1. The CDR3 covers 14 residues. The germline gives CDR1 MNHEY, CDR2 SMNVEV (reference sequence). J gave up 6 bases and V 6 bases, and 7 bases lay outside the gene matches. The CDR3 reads CASRGWTGINEQFF. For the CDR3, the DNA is TGTGCCAGCAGGGGATGGACAGGGATCAATGAGCAGTTCTTC.

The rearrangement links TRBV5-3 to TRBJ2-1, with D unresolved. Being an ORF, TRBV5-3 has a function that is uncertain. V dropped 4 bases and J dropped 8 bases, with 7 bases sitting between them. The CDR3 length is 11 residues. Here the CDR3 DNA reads TGTGCCAGAAGCCCCCGGGATGAGCAGTTCTTC. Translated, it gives CARSPRDEQFF.

The DNA for the CDR3 is TGTGCCATCAGTGCGACGGACAGGTCTCGGGAGCAGTACTTC. It encodes CAISATDRSREQYF. V gene TRBV10-3 combines with J gene TRBJ2-7; 7 nucleotides align to TRBD1. V dropped 4 bases and J dropped 7; count of bases not matched to a gene: 10. CDR1 is ENHRY, CDR2 SYGVKD, per germline. The CDR3 length is 14 residues.

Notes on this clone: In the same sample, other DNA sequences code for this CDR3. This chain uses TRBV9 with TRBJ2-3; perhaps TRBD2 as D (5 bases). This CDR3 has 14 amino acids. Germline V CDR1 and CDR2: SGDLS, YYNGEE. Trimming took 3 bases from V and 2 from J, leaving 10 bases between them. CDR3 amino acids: CASSGAGHTDTQYF. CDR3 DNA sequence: TGTGCCAGCAGCGGGGCGGGTCACACAGATACGCAGTATTTT.